Below are 11 T cell receptor beta chains sequenced from a single sample in a study of cytomegalovirus exposure and HLA in healthy donors. Assay: immunoSEQ multiplex PCR; the TCRdb copy retains only in-frame clones and omits some. This sample has 150,000 to 200,000 clones, with 91% found just once. Sequences were obtained from PBMCs. These receptors came from a woman under 30 in good health and CMV-seropositive.

The chain carries TRBV11-1 and TRBJ2-5; D gene ambiguous. CDR1 SGHAT and CDR2 FQDESV come from the germline V gene (reference sequence). The CDR3 has 15 residues. V lost 1 base and J 1 base, leaving 10 bases between the germline ends. The CDR3 here is CASSLGADAQETQYF. CDR3 sequence (DNA): TGTGCCAGCAGCTTAGGGGCAGACGCCCAAGAGACCCAGTACTTC. The full variable domain, completed using reference TRBV11-1 and TRBJ2-5, is EAEVAQSPRYKITEKSQAVAFWCDPISGHATLYWYRQILGQGPELLVQFQDESVVDDSQLPKDRFSAERLKGVDSTLKIQPAELGDSAMYLCASSLGADAQETQYFGPGTRLLVL.

This clone was observed a single time. The chain couples TRBV10-2 to TRBJ2-1, with 13 nucleotides matching TRBD2. The CDR3 sequence is 13 residues long. Germline V gene sequence: CDR1 WSHSY, CDR2 SAAADI. The ends lost 9 bases at V and 9 bases at J; junction bases unmatched: 5. CDR3 nucleotides: TGCGCCAGTCGACTAGCGGGGGGCCCTGAGCAGTTCTTC. Protein sequence: CASRLAGGPEQFF.

This chain links TRBV4-2 with TRBJ2-5; perhaps TRBD2 as D (5 bases). V gave up 0 bases and J gave up 1 base, with 12 bases separating them. Germline-derived CDR1 and CDR2 are LGHNA and YNFKEQ. The CDR3 loop spans 16 amino acids. The CDR3 spells CASSQEGSGSQETQYF. The CDR3 DNA follows: TGTGCCAGCAGCCAAGAGGGAAGCGGTTCCCAAGAGACCCAGTACTTC.

The chain has TRBV28 and TRBJ1-5; TRBD1 is a possible D gene (5 bases). The CDR3 totals 12 residues. Germline assignment: CDR1 MDHEN and CDR2 SYDVKM. V shed 4 bases and J shed 9 bases, with 10 bases lying between them. Here the CDR3 DNA reads TGTGCCAGCAGTTCGGGGGGTCGGCCCCAGCATTTT. It yields the protein CASSSGGRPQHF.

This rearrangement joins TRBV11-2 to TRBJ2-3; D unresolved. The CDR3 runs 11 residues. The germline V gene has CDR1 SGHAT and CDR2 FQNNGV. V was pared by 1 base and J by 12 bases, with 8 bases between. The CDR3 sequence: CASSLGSEQYF. CDR3 in DNA: TGTGCCAGCAGCTTAGGGAGCGAACAGTATTTT.

The J gene is TRBJ1-2, the V gene TRBV5-4; 8 positions agree with TRBD1. Trimming at V came to 2 bases and at J to 2 bases, leaving 5 bases not matched to a gene. Germline V gives CDR1 SGHNT, CDR2 YYREEE (reference sequence). This CDR3 contains 15 residues. DNA for the CDR3: TGTGCCAGCAGCTTTCTCCGGGACAGGAACTATGGCTACACCTTC. Its protein is CASSFLRDRNYGYTF.

The chain links TRBV5-6 to TRBJ1-3; D not resolved. Germline lookup yields CDR1 SGHDT and CDR2 YYEEEE. CDR3 size: 13 residues. The ends were cut back, 2 bases at V and 4 bases at J, with 7 bases in the middle. For the CDR3, the DNA is TGTGCCAGCAGCTTTGAGAGCGGAAACACCATATATTTT. It specifies CASSFESGNTIYF. Filled out from reference TRBV5-6 and TRBJ1-3, the complete variable domain reads DAGVTQSPTHLIKTRGQQVTLRCSPKSGHDTVSWYQQALGQGPQFIFQYYEEEERQRGNFPDRFSGHQFPNYSSELNVNALLLGDSALYLCASSFESGNTIYFGEGSWLTVV.

The genes are TRBV14 and TRBJ1-1; 8 nucleotides align to TRBD1. The germline CDR1 and CDR2 sequences are SGHDN and FVKESK. Trimming cost V 1 base and J 4 bases; bases outside gene matches: 17. The CDR3 extends over 19 amino acids. The CDR3 sequence is CASSQVILKGQGISTEAFF. For the CDR3, the DNA is TGTGCCAGCAGCCAAGTCATCTTAAAAGGACAGGGTATATCCACTGAAGCTTTCTTT.

This clone was recorded only once. The chain has TRBV5-1 and TRBJ1-4; 10 bases match TRBD1. This CDR3 is 16 amino acids long. V trimming: 4 bases; J trimming: 8 bases; junction bases outside the gene matches: 11. Per the germline V gene, CDR1 is SGHRS and CDR2 is YFSETQ. The CDR3 spells CASSPEPGQGREKLFF. The CDR3 coding sequence is TGCGCCAGCAGCCCGGAACCGGGACAGGGGAGGGAAAAACTGTTTTTT.

V is TRBV29-1 and J is TRBJ1-2; TRBD1 matches at 11 bases. J lost 8 bases, V lost 7 bases, and 15 bases had no gene match. Germline V gene data show CDR1 as SQVTM and CDR2 as ANQGSEA. The CDR3 extends over 15 amino acids. The CDR3 DNA is TGCAGCGCCTGGACAGGGGGCGCAGGCTTTCAAGGCTACACCTTC. Protein: CSAWTGGAGFQGYTF.

Here the CDR3 DNA reads TGTGCCAGCAGCTTGGCAGATGATATGGTCTATGGCTACACCTTC. Its protein product is CASSLADDMVYGYTF. The V gene is TRBV5-6, the J gene TRBJ1-2; the D is unclear. The length of the CDR3 is 15 residues. V lost 0 bases and J lost 4, with 13 bases in between. Germline CDR1 and CDR2: SGHDT and YYEEEE.